A single sample gave rise to the 16 T cell receptor beta chains below, sequenced in a study of neurological immune-mediated disorders. TCRdb ran MiXCR on the 5' RACE reads and lists one entry per CDR3 protein. The data show around 70,000 distinct CDR3 sequences, 2.5% to 4% seen once. Sequencing input: PBMCs. These receptors were obtained from a woman aged 45-65 years with multiple sclerosis.

The sample holds many counts of this clonotype. V gene TRBV2 combines with J gene TRBJ1-5; 7 bases agree with TRBD1. The CDR3 runs to 14 residues. Germline V CDR1 and CDR2: SNHLY, FYNNEI. V lost 4 bases to trimming and J lost 2 bases; unmatched junction nucleotides: 2. CDR3 protein: CASSGDSRNQPQHF. For the CDR3, the DNA is TGTGCCAGCAGTGGGGACAGCCGCAATCAGCCCCAGCATTTT.

This clonotype was detected ten times or more. The chain combines TRBV18 with TRBJ2-7, with 9 nucleotides matching TRBD1. The CDR3 is 15 amino acids. With V trimmed by 6 bases and J by 2 bases, 8 bases remained unmatched. From germline, CDR1 is KGHSH and CDR2 LQKENI. The CDR3 coding sequence is TGTGCCAGCTCCCCCGGGACAGGGAGTCCCTACGAGCAGTACGTC. It encodes CASSPGTGSPYEQYV.

This clonotype was found many times. The chain is built from TRBV5-1 and TRBJ2-7; 11 positions agree with TRBD1. After removal of 4 bases from V and 6 bases from J, the junction contained 3 bases not matched to a gene. The CDR3 consists of 13 residues. The germline V gene has CDR1 SGHRS and CDR2 YFSETQ. The CDR3, as DNA: TGCGCCAGCAGCCCGGACAGGGGGCGCGAGCAGTACGTC. It translates to CASSPDRGREQYV.

This clonotype was counted ten times or more. The chain carries TRBV5-1 and TRBJ1-1, with D possibly matching TRBD1 (6 bases). Germline V gene lookup returns CDR1 SGHRS and CDR2 YFSETQ. V was trimmed by 6 bases and J by 4 bases, leaving 13 bases between them. This CDR3 contains 13 residues. The CDR3 region has the DNA TGCGCCAGCAATGGGGGGGCGCGCACTGAAGCTTTCTTT. Amino acids: CASNGGARTEAFF.

In regard to this clonotype: Since a much larger clone is just one base distant, this may be a read error. The chain is built from TRBV28 and TRBJ2-4; possibly TRBD2 for D (6 bases). The CDR3 length is 13 residues. Germline V CDR1 and CDR2: MDHEN, SYDVKM. Written as DNA, the CDR3 is TGTGCCATCATGGACTACTCCAAAAAAATTCAGTACTTC. It specifies CAIMDYSKKIQYF. Looking up the rest from reference TRBV28 and TRBJ2-4 gives the full variable domain: DVKVTQSSRYLVKRTGEKVFLECVQDMDHENMFWYRQDPGLGLRLIYFSYDVKMKEKGDIPEGYSVSREKKERFSLILESASTNQTSMYLCAIMDYSKKIQYFGAGTRLSVL.

The sample holds many counts of this clonotype. The chain employs TRBV5-1 and TRBJ2-5; a weak D match, TRBD1 (6 bases). This CDR3 comprises 14 residues. The germline gives CDR1 SGHRS, CDR2 YFSETQ. Trimming left V 0 bases short and J 3 bases short, with 9 bases between. CDR3 bases: TGCGCCAGCAGCTTGGGGTCAGGGGAAGAGACCCAGTACTTC. Protein: CASSLGSGEETQYF.

This clonotype was counted many times. The genes are TRBV9 and TRBJ1-5; tentatively, D is TRBD1 (6 bases). Germline CDR1 is SGDLS and CDR2 is YYNGEE. The CDR3 totals 14 residues. V shed 0 bases and J shed 12 bases, with 16 bases lying between them. Here the CDR3 DNA reads TGTGCCAGCAGCGTAGGTTCAGGGGTGGAGGGCCAGCATTTT. Its protein is CASSVGSGVEGQHF.

Comments on this clonotype: A read error is possible here, since a much larger clone lies one base away. The V call is TRBV5-1, the J call TRBJ2-1, with D hard to call. The germline gives CDR1 SGHRS, CDR2 YFSETQ. Trimming took 0 bases from V and 6 from J, leaving 7 bases between them. The CDR3 is made up of 13 amino acids. CDR3 region: CASSLDQTNEQFF. In DNA form, the CDR3 reads TGCGCCAGCAGCTTGGACCAGACCAATGAGCAGTTCTTC. The entire variable domain, with the rest obtained from reference TRBV5-1 and TRBJ2-1, is as follows: KAGVTQTPRYLIKTRGQQVTLSCSPISGHRSVSWYQQTPGQGLQFLFEYFSETQRNKGNFPGRFSGRQFSNSRSEMNVSTLELGDSALYLCASSLDQTNEQFFGPGTRLTVL.

This clonotype was counted many times. This sequence joins TRBV10-3 and TRBJ2-1; D remains unclear. The CDR3 contains 16 residues. The V end was cut by 3 bases, the J end by 0 bases, with 12 bases between. Germline CDR1 and CDR2: ENHRY and SYGVKD. The CDR3 region has the DNA TGTGCCATCAGTGACCCGGACGGAAGCTCCTACAATGAGCAGTTCTTC. It yields the protein CAISDPDGSSYNEQFF.

This clonotype was seen many times. This chain links TRBV5-6 with TRBJ2-7; D assignment may be TRBD1 or TRBD2 (5 bases each). Germline loops: CDR1 SGHDT, CDR2 YYEEEE. V shed 4 bases and J shed 5 bases, with 13 bases lying between them. The CDR3 has 13 amino acids. CDR3 DNA sequence: TGTGCCAGCAGCGGACGGGGCCCTGACGAGCAGTACGTC. It specifies CASSGRGPDEQYV.

Ten or more counts support this clonotype. The J gene is TRBJ1-1, the V gene TRBV3-1; no firm D call. Germline V gene sequence: CDR1 LGHDT, CDR2 YNNKEL (reference sequence). This CDR3 contains 13 residues. Trimming removed 2 bases from V and 1 base from J, with 5 bases in between. Here the CDR3 reads CASSQLQNTEAFF. The CDR3 nucleotides are TGTGCCAGCAGCCAATTACAGAACACTGAAGCTTTCTTT.

At least ten counts were recorded for this clonotype. The rearrangement uses TRBV20-1 and TRBJ1-2; D not certain. This CDR3 has 12 residues. Germline V gene sequence: CDR1 DFQATT, CDR2 SNEGSKA (reference sequence). Between the trimmed V and J ends, which lost 5 bases and 4 bases, there was a span of 11 bases. CDR3 sequence (DNA): TGCAGTGCTCCCAAGGAGTCCTATGGCTACACCTTC. Amino acids: CSAPKESYGYTF.

This clonotype has only a few counts. This chain connects TRBV20-1 to TRBJ2-3; TRBD2 might be the D (5 bases). Trimming removed 0 bases at V and 8 bases at J, with 15 bases between. The CDR3 consists of 14 residues. Germline assignment: CDR1 DFQATT and CDR2 SNEGSKA (reference sequence). DNA for the CDR3: TGCAGTGCTAGAGAGAGAGGATTTGAGGGTACGCAGTATTTT. Encoded protein: CSARERGFEGTQYF.

This clonotype was recorded many times. The rearrangement uses TRBV7-9 and TRBJ1-5; 8 positions match TRBD1. Germline trimming cut 5 bases from V and 5 bases from J; bases unmatched to any gene: 5. Germline V CDR1 and CDR2: SEHNR, FQNEAQ (reference sequence). The CDR3 runs to 14 residues. The CDR3 DNA reads TGTGCCAGCAGCCCCGGGACAGGAGATCAGCCCCAGCATTTT. Its translation is CASSPGTGDQPQHF.

This clonotype has ten or more counts. The DNA for the CDR3 is TGCGCCAGCAGCACCGACAGGGTGGAGACTGAAGCTTTCTTT. Translating it yields CASSTDRVETEAFF. This sequence joins TRBV5-1 and TRBJ1-1; 7 positions match TRBD1. V lost 4 bases to trimming and J lost 5 bases; unmatched junction nucleotides: 8. CDR3 size: 14 residues. Germline-derived CDR1 and CDR2 are SGHRS and YFSETQ.

The sample holds a few counts of this clonotype. This sequence may be a read error, since a much larger clone differs from it by one base. The V gene is TRBV5-1, the J gene TRBJ2-3; D remains ambiguous. Looked up from germline, CDR1 is SGHRS and CDR2 is YFSETQ. This CDR3 is built from 13 residues. V shed 4 bases and J shed 11 bases, with 17 bases lying between them. This CDR3 reads CASSDGPIYKQYF. The CDR3 DNA is TGCGCCAGCAGCGACGGACCTATTTATAAGCAGTATTTT.